This note documents a single T cell receptor beta chain sequence. What it binds is unknown. The entry originates in a study of blood T cells in healthy people across ages. Broader study findings: Estimates of total diversity, which came from one million sequenced T cells, were considered to be underestimates. Higher diversity and more naive CD4+ cells were features of long-lived donors, compared to aged donors. Conclusively comparing naive with antigen-experienced cells was impossible with unsorted PBMCs.

A second PCR of 7 to 11 cycles used a sample-barcoded 5' primer and a J-beta primer mix. TCRdb independently ran MiXCR on the 5' RACE reads; one entry per CDR3 protein. In the table there are more than 800,000 distinct CDR3 sequences, more than 25% of which are singletons. V was shortened by 2 bases and J by 1 base, with 5 bases between the two germline ends. The CDR3 runs to 12 residues. Germline V CDR1 and CDR2: DFQATT, SNEGSKA (reference sequence). This receptor was obtained from a woman of 80 years or more in good health. Specimen: blood. This chain links TRBV20-1 with TRBJ1-2; D is ambiguous. The CDR3 loop reads CSARPDNYGYTF. The CDR3 DNA follows: TGCAGTGCTAGACCAGATAACTATGGCTACACCTTC.